This T cell receptor beta chain was obtained from a study of cytomegalovirus exposure and HLA in healthy donors. Study-level background: One earlier analysis, a look at around 180 million T cells, found some 120 million unique TCR beta sequences.

The germline V gene has CDR1 SGHNT and CDR2 YYREEE (reference sequence). This CDR3 comprises 16 residues. After removal of 3 bases from V and 8 bases from J, the junction contained 12 bases not matched to a gene. Amplification used 60 Vbeta primers and 13 Jbeta primers. This table comes from immunoSEQ multiplex PCR, and its TCRdb copy is limited to in-frame clones, with some not included. The sample carries around 110,000 clones, 79% recorded once. About this clone itself: No antigen is known for it.

The study's findings and limits: Roughly even sequencing depth across donors was the assumption behind the presence/absence analyses. Common viral pathogens seemed to be connected with several of the most significant clusters, according to a later analysis.

The sequence derives from a man aged 25-45 years in good health and CMV-seropositive. The chain has TRBV5-4 and TRBJ2-1, with 9 bases fitting TRBD1. Sequenced: PBMCs. CDR3 DNA: TGTGCCAGCAGCTGGATCGGGACAGGGCGGGGGTATGAGCAGTTCTTC. Its protein is CASSWIGTGRGYEQFF.